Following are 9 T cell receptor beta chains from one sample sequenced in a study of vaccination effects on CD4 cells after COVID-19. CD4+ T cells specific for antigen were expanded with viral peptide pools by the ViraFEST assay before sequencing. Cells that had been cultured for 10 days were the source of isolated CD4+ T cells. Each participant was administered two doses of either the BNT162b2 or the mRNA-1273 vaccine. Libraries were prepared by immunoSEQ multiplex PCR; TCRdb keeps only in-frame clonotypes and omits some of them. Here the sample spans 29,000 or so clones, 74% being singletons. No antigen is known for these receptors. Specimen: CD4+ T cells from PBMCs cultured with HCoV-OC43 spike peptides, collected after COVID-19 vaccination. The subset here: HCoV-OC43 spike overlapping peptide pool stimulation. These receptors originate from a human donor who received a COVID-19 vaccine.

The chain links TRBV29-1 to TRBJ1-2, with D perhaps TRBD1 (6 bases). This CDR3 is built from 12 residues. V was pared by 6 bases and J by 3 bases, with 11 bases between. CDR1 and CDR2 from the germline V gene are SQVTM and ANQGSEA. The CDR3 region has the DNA TGCAGCGTCGCGGGACATGACTATGGCTACACCTTC. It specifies CSVAGHDYGYTF.

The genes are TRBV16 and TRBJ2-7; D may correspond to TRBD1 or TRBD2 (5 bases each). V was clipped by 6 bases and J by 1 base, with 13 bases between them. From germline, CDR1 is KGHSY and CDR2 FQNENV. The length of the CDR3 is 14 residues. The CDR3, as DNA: TGTGCCAGCAGTCCTCCGGGGCGGTCCTACGAGCAGTACTTC. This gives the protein CASSPPGRSYEQYF.

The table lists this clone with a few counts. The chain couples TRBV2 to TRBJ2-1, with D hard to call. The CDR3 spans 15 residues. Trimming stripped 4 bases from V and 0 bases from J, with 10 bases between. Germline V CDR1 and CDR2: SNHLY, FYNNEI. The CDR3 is CASSVAVGSYNEQFF. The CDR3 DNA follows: TGTGCCAGCAGTGTGGCGGTTGGCTCCTACAATGAGCAGTTCTTC. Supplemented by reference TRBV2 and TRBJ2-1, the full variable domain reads EPEVTQTPSHQVTQMGQEVILRCVPISNHLYFYWYRQILGQKVEFLVSFYNNEISEKSEIFDDQFSVERPDGSNFTLKIRSTKLEDSAMYFCASSVAVGSYNEQFFGPGTRLTVL.

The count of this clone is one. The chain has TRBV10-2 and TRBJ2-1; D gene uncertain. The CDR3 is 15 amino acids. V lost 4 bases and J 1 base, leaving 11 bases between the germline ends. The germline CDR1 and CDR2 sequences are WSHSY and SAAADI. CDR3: CASSVDGWSYNEQFF. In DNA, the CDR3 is TGCGCCAGCAGTGTGGACGGGTGGTCCTACAATGAGCAGTTCTTC.

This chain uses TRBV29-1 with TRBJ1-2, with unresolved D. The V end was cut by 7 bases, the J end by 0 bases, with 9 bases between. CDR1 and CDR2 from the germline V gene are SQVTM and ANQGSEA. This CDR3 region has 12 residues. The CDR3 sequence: CSDNDPNYGYTF. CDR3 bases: TGCAGCGATAATGATCCTAACTATGGCTACACCTTC.

CDR3 sequence (DNA): TGTGCCTGGAGTCCTACGGGGCGGAACACTGAAGCTTTCTTT. Residues: CAWSPTGRNTEAFF. This chain links TRBV30 with TRBJ1-1; a weak D match, TRBD1 (5 bases). The V gene's germline CDR1 is GTSNPN and CDR2 SVGIG (reference sequence). With 2 bases removed from V and 1 base from J, the gap between germline ends came to 11 bases. This CDR3 has 14 residues. Complete variable domain (other parts from reference TRBV30 and TRBJ1-1): SQTIHQWPATLVQPVGSPLSLECTVEGTSNPNLYWYRQAAGRGLQLLFYSVGIGQISSEVPQNLSASRPQDRQFILSSKKLLLSDSGFYLCAWSPTGRNTEAFFGQGTRLTVV.

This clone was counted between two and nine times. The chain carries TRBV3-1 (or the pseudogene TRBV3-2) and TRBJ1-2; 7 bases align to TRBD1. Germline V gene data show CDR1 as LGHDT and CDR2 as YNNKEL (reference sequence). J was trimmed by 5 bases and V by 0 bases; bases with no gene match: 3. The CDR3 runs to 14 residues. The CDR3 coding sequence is TGTGCCAGCAGCCAAGAATGGACAGGTTATGGCTACACCTTC. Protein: CASSQEWTGYGYTF.

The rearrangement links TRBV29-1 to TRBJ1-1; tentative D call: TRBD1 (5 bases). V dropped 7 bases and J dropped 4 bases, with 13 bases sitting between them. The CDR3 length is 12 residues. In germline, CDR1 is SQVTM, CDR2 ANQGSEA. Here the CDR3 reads CSGGGGATEAFF. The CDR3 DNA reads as TGCAGCGGGGGTGGGGGAGCCACTGAAGCTTTCTTT.

The CDR3 DNA sequence: TGCGCCAGCAGCTTGGTCGGTGACAGTCCATGGTCCTACAATGAGCAGTTCTTC. Amino acid sequence: CASSLVGDSPWSYNEQFF. This rearrangement joins TRBV5-1 to TRBJ2-1; a possible D gene is TRBD1 (5 bases). This CDR3 has 18 amino acids. Per the germline V gene, CDR1 is SGHRS and CDR2 is YFSETQ. V was cut by 0 bases and J by 1 base, with 17 bases left in between.